This T cell receptor (beta chain) comes out of a study of blood T cell repertoires in COVID-19. At the level of the study: Samples representing acute and convalescent COVID-19 were sourced from the United States, Italy and Spain. PBMCs, B-cell-depleted T cells, or T cells were the source of the cDNA or gDNA that made up the material.

The CDR3 extends over 14 amino acids. From germline, CDR1 is LNHDA and CDR2 SQIVND (reference sequence). The V segment lost 2 bases and the J segment 5 bases; nucleotides outside the gene matches: 5. Source study methods: Reference gene primers were amplified, and this amplification served to estimate nucleated cell counts. The data were produced by immunoSEQ multiplex PCR, yet TCRdb's version contains in-frame clones alone and is incomplete. That table is the source of V, J and clone size, and D and trimming were worked out from the DNA. The top ten clones hold about 0.8% of a sample with roughly 250,000 clones, more than 85% of them seen once.

The chain has TRBV19 and TRBJ2-7; 8 nucleotides line up with TRBD1. The TCR originated in a man in his thirties or forties with acute or convalescent COVID-19. The sample consisted of peripheral blood. The CDR3 DNA sequence: TGTGCCAGTAGTATATCAGGGGGCGGCGACGAGCAGTACTTC. Amino acids: CASSISGGGDEQYF.